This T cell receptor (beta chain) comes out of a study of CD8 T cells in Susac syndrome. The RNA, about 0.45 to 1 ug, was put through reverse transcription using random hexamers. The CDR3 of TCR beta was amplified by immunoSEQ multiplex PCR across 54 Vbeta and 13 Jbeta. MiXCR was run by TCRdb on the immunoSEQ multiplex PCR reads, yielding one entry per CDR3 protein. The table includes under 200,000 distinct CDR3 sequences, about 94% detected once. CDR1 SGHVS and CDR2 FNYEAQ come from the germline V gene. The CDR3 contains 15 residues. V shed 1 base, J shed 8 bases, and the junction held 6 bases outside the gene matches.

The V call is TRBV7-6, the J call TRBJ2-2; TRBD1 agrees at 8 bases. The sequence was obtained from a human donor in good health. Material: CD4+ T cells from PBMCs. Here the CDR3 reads CASSLDQGARGELFF. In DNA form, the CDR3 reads TGTGCCAGCAGCTTAGACCAGGGGGCACGAGGGGAGCTGTTTTTT. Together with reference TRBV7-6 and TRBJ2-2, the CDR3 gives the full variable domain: GAGVSQSPRYKVTKRGQDVALRCDPISGHVSLYWYRQALGQGPEFLTYFNYEAQQDKSGLPNDRFSAERPEGSISTLTIQRTEQRDSAMYRCASSLDQGARGELFFGEGSRLTVL.